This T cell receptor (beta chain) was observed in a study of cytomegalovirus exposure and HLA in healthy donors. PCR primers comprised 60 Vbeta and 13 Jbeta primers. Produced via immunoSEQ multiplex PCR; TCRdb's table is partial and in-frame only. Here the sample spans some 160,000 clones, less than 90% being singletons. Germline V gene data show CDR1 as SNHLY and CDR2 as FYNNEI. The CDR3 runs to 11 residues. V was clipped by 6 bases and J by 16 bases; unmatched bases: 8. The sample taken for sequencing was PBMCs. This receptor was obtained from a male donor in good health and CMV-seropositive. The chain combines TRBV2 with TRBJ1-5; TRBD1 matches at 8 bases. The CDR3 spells CASRTGTGEHF. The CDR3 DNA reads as TGTGCCAGCAGGACCGGGACAGGCGAACATTTT.